The 25 T cell receptor beta chains given below trace back to one sample, sequenced in a study of technical replicates of blood from several donors. TCRdb's copy holds only in-frame clones and misses some; the assay was immunoSEQ multiplex PCR. The sample comprises tens of thousands of clones, approximately 92% of which are singletons, and around 0.38% rests with the top ten. Sequenced input: T cells isolated from PBMCs. The receptors shown here come from a human donor in good health.

J is TRBJ1-2 and V is TRBV5-1; 9 bases line up with TRBD1. CDR1 SGHRS and CDR2 YFSETQ come from the germline V gene. Trimming removed 0 bases from V and 0 bases from J; junction bases left unmatched: 3. This CDR3 contains 16 residues. CDR3 loop: CASSLADRGANYGYTF. The CDR3 region has the DNA TGCGCCAGCAGCTTGGCCGACAGGGGGGCTAACTATGGCTACACCTTC.

This clone was seen a few times. The chain employs TRBV2 and TRBJ2-1; weak D call: TRBD1 (6 bases). The germline CDR1 and CDR2 sequences are SNHLY and FYNNEI. V lost 3 bases to trimming and J lost 5 bases, with 14 bases between them. The CDR3 totals 15 residues. CDR3 amino acids: CASSDYQGIHNEQFF. Here the CDR3 DNA reads TGTGCCAGCAGTGATTACCAGGGGATTCACAATGAGCAGTTCTTC.

This CDR3 is CASSWTGYGNTIYF. CDR3 coding DNA: TGTGCCAGCAGCTGGACAGGGTACGGAAACACCATATATTTT. The chain recombines TRBV7-2 with TRBJ1-3, with 8 bases fitting TRBD1. Germline loops: CDR1 SGHTA, CDR2 FQGNSA. Trimming at V came to 4 bases and at J to 4 bases, leaving 3 bases not matched to a gene. The CDR3 runs 14 residues.

This clone is a singleton in its sample. The chain joins TRBV19 to TRBJ1-3; D may be TRBD1 (6 bases). Germline CDR1 and CDR2: LNHDA and SQIVND (reference sequence). The CDR3 sequence is 15 residues long. V lost 5 bases to trimming and J lost 2 bases, with 13 bases between them. CDR3 sequence (DNA): TGTGCCAGTAGTTTTAACAGGGCCACTGGAAACACCATATATTTT. Encoded protein: CASSFNRATGNTIYF.

The CDR3 DNA is TGTGCCAGCAGCCAAATACAGGGGAGCAACTATGGCTACACCTTC. It encodes CASSQIQGSNYGYTF. This chain uses TRBV14 with TRBJ1-2; 7 nucleotides match TRBD1. The CDR3 runs 15 residues. Germline V gene lookup returns CDR1 SGHDN and CDR2 FVKESK. Trimming cost V 2 bases and J 2 bases; bases outside gene matches: 5.

The chain links TRBV7-9 to TRBJ2-1; 11 bases fit TRBD1. The germline CDR1 and CDR2 sequences are SEHNR and FQNEAQ (reference sequence). This CDR3 contains 16 residues. The ends lost 5 bases at V and 7 bases at J; junction bases unmatched: 10. CDR3 nucleotides: TGTGCCAGCAGCAACGTAGGGACAGGGGGGTGGAATGAGCAGTTCTTC. Translating gives CASSNVGTGGWNEQFF.

J is TRBJ2-5 and V is TRBV5-6; D is perhaps TRBD1 (6 bases). V shed 5 bases and J shed 5 bases, with 13 bases lying between them. Germline assignment: CDR1 SGHDT and CDR2 YYEEEE. The CDR3 covers 13 residues. CDR3 DNA sequence: TGTGCCAGCAGTACTACAGGGATTGAGACCCAGTACTTC. It encodes CASSTTGIETQYF.

Concerning this clone: The junction departs from the called germline gene at one end, perhaps through a read error. The genes are TRBV7-2 and TRBJ1-1; maybe TRBD1 (5 bases). Germline loops: CDR1 SGHTA, CDR2 FQGNSA. The CDR3 covers 14 residues. CDR3 region: CATSLLRGDTEAFF. CDR3 sequence (DNA): TGTGCCACCAGCTTACTTCGGGGGGACACTGAAGCTTTCTTT.

The chain has TRBV6-1 and TRBJ1-2, with 9 bases that match TRBD1. Germline V gene data show CDR1 as MNHNS and CDR2 as SASEGT. The CDR3 has 13 residues. J lost 2 bases, V lost 6 bases, and 1 base had no gene match. The CDR3 nucleotides are TGTGCCAGCAGGGACAGGGGAAACTATGGCTACACCTTC. Its protein product is CASRDRGNYGYTF.

The J gene is TRBJ2-7, the V gene TRBV5-4; D is unclear. Germline CDR1 is SGHNT and CDR2 is YYREEE (reference sequence). Trimming stripped 2 bases from V and 3 bases from J, with 9 bases between. The CDR3 is 13 residues long. The DNA for the CDR3 is TGTGCCAGCAGCTTACAGACCGACTACGAGCAGTACTTC. Residues: CASSLQTDYEQYF.

V and J are TRBV9 and TRBJ1-5; D remains unclear. The V gene lost 2 bases and the J gene lost 2 bases, with 8 bases spanning the gap. The germline V gene has CDR1 SGDLS and CDR2 YYNGEE. The CDR3 sequence is 14 residues long. CDR3 region: CASSVGSGNQPQHF. CDR3 in DNA: TGTGCCAGCAGCGTCGGGTCGGGCAATCAGCCCCAGCATTTT.

V and J are TRBV4-1 and TRBJ2-2, with 9 nucleotides matching TRBD2. From germline, CDR1 is MGHRA and CDR2 YSYEKL. With V trimmed by 4 bases and J by 3 bases, 3 bases remained unmatched. The CDR3 length is 15 residues. In nucleotides, the CDR3 is TGCGCCAGCAGCCGGACTAGCGACCACACCGGGGAGCTGTTTTTT. Protein product: CASSRTSDHTGELFF.

This clone appeared a single time. The CDR3, as DNA: TGTGCCAGCAGCTTTAAGTCACAACACACTGAAGCTTTCTTT. As protein: CASSFKSQHTEAFF. This chain connects TRBV7-2 to TRBJ1-1; the D is unclear. V was pared by 3 bases and J by 3 bases, with 11 bases between. Germline V CDR1 and CDR2: SGHTA, FQGNSA. The CDR3 is 14 amino acids.

The V gene is TRBV9, the J gene TRBJ2-7; 9 nucleotides match TRBD1. Germline CDR1 and CDR2: SGDLS and YYNGEE. The CDR3 length is 16 residues. Losses at the gene ends were 3 bases for V and 2 bases for J; bases not matched to a gene: 9. The CDR3 region has the DNA TGTGCCAGCAGCGCCCAACCGGGACAGGGACCCTACGAGCAGTACTTC. It yields the protein CASSAQPGQGPYEQYF. Filled out from reference TRBV9 and TRBJ2-7, the complete variable domain reads DSGVTQTPKHLITATGQRVTLRCSPRSGDLSVYWYQQSLDQGLQFLIQYYNGEERAKGNILERFSAQQFPDLHSELNLSSLELGDSALYFCASSAQPGQGPYEQYFGPGTRLTVT.

The V call is TRBV6-1, the J call TRBJ2-7, with D possibly matching TRBD1 (5 bases). The CDR3 is 12 amino acids. The V gene lost 8 bases and the J gene lost 3 bases, with 11 bases spanning the gap. Germline loops: CDR1 MNHNS, CDR2 SASEGT. CDR3 region: CASVDNGYEQYF. CDR3 sequence (DNA): TGTGCCAGCGTGGACAACGGCTACGAGCAGTACTTC.

This chain links TRBV27 with TRBJ2-2; 10 nucleotides line up with TRBD2. CDR1 is MNHEY, CDR2 SMNVEV, per germline (reference sequence). The ends lost 5 bases at V and 4 bases at J; junction bases unmatched: 4. The CDR3 runs to 15 residues. CDR3 DNA: TGTGCCAGCAGTCTAAGCGGGAGGGTCACCGGGGAGCTGTTTTTT. This sequence encodes CASSLSGRVTGELFF.

The V gene is TRBV7-6, the J gene TRBJ2-1, with TRBD1 as a possible D gene (5 bases). The V end lost 3 bases, the J end lost 0 bases, and 18 bases lay between the germline ends. This CDR3 contains 18 residues. CDR1 and CDR2 (germline): SGHVS, FNYEAQ. The DNA for the CDR3 is TGTGCCAGCAGCTTCCCGACAGCCCAAGGGCTCTCCTACAATGAGCAGTTCTTC. Protein: CASSFPTAQGLSYNEQFF.

The chain employs TRBV4-2 and TRBJ2-7, with TRBD2 matching 11 bases. The CDR3 has 17 amino acids. Germline CDR1 reads LGHNA; CDR2 reads YNFKEQ. The V gene end was trimmed by 0 bases and the J gene end by 1 base; junction bases not matched to a gene: 5. The CDR3: CASSQDSLAGGSYEQYF. CDR3 nucleotides: TGTGCCAGCAGCCAAGATAGTCTAGCGGGAGGTTCCTACGAGCAGTACTTC.

V is TRBV21-1 and J is TRBJ2-1; the table's D gene call, TRBD2, was not cross checked with the DNA. TRBV21-1 is a pseudogene segment. The CDR3 is 13 amino acids. CDR3 nucleotide sequence: TGTGCCAGCGGGTACCATAGCGGGAGGGCCGAGTTCTTC. Amino acid sequence: CASGYHSGRAEFF.

This chain uses TRBV4-1 with TRBJ2-7, with 8 bases that match TRBD2. The CDR3 is 17 amino acids. Germline CDR1 reads MGHRA; CDR2 reads YSYEKL. The trim removed 0 bases at V and 6 bases at J, leaving 13 bases unmatched. In DNA, the CDR3 is TGCGCCAGCAGCCAAGAGTGGAGCGGGAGATTTGCTGGCGAGCAGTACTTC. This encodes CASSQEWSGRFAGEQYF.

The rearrangement links TRBV7-8 to TRBJ2-5, with 12 nucleotides matching TRBD2. V was clipped by 4 bases and J by 4 bases; unmatched bases: 7. Germline V gene sequence: CDR1 SGHVS, CDR2 FQNEAQ. The CDR3 runs to 16 residues. The CDR3 nucleotides are TGTGCCAGCAGCTCTAACCCGGGACTAGCGGGAGAGACCCAGTACTTC. This sequence encodes CASSSNPGLAGETQYF.

The genes are TRBV11-3 and TRBJ1-1, with D maybe TRBD1 (6 bases). The CDR3 totals 13 residues. V shed 9 bases and J shed 1 base, with 12 bases lying between them. CDR1 is SGHNT and CDR2 is YENEEA in the germline V gene. The CDR3 here is CASYREKNTEAFF. In DNA form, the CDR3 reads TGTGCCAGTTACAGGGAAAAGAACACTGAAGCTTTCTTT.

The gene calls are TRBV27 and TRBJ2-7; D perhaps matches TRBD2 (6 bases). The V and J ends lost 2 bases and 5 bases respectively, with 13 bases between them. Germline CDR1 MNHEY, CDR2 SMNVEV (reference sequence). The CDR3 totals 14 residues. CDR3 region: CASSLGTSSHEQYF. The CDR3 DNA sequence: TGTGCCAGCAGTTTAGGTACTAGCAGCCACGAGCAGTACTTC.

The V gene is TRBV5-1, the J gene TRBJ1-3; D uncertain. Trimming removed 1 base at V and 4 bases at J, with 6 bases between. Germline CDR1 SGHRS, CDR2 YFSETQ. This CDR3 is built from 13 residues. The CDR3 loop is CASSLLQGNTIYF. CDR3 bases: TGCGCCAGCAGCTTGTTACAGGGAAACACCATATATTTT.

This chain connects TRBV18 to TRBJ2-5; no clear D. CDR1 and CDR2 (germline): KGHSH, LQKENI. Trimming stripped 3 bases from V and 4 bases from J, with 6 bases between. This CDR3 region has 12 residues. The CDR3 protein is CASSPGRETQYF. The CDR3 DNA follows: TGTGCCAGCTCACCCGGTCGAGAGACCCAGTACTTC. Supplemented by reference TRBV18 and TRBJ2-5, the full variable domain reads NAGVMQNPRHLVRRRGQEARLRCSPMKGHSHVYWYRQLPEEGLKFMVYLQKENIIDESGMPKERFSAEFPKEGPSILRIQQVVRGDSAAYFCASSPGRETQYFGPGTRLLVL.